In its sample, the clone carrying this T cell receptor beta chain was seen a few times. Its antigen is not identified. The method for making cDNA was 5'RACE, and it used 10-nucleotide random UMIs. Sequencing of 15-18 subjects in each run yielded over 180 million TCR-beta sequences. TCRdb recomputed calls from the 5' RACE reads with MiXCR, one row per CDR3 protein. Of about 45,000 distinct CDR3 sequences in the sample, approximately 15% are singletons; the top ten hold approximately 10%. The data were taken from a study of neurological immune-mediated disorders. Time point reported: longitudinal time-point 3. Broader study findings: TCR clonal expansion peaked in HTLV-1-associated myelopathy patients and was lowest in multiple sclerosis patients.

V lost 5 bases and J lost 7; bases outside the gene matches: 4. CDR1 and CDR2 from the germline V gene are SGHTA and FQGTGA. The CDR3 covers 13 residues. V and J are TRBV7-3 and TRBJ2-2; 7 bases line up with TRBD2. This clonotype was sampled from a man younger than 40 in good health. The sequencing input was PBMCs. Here the CDR3 reads CASSTAGVGELFF. CDR3 DNA sequence: TGTGCCAGCAGCACGGCGGGGGTCGGGGAGCTGTTTTTT. The whole variable domain, remainder taken from reference TRBV7-3 and TRBJ2-2, is GAGVSQTPSNKVTEKGKYVELRCDPISGHTALYWYRQSLGQGPEFLIYFQGTGAADDSGLPNDRFFAVRPEGSVSTLKIQRTERGDSAVYLCASSTAGVGELFFGEGSRLTVL.